This T cell receptor beta chain derives from a study of T cells in Graves' hyperthyroidism and ophthalmopathy. Study summary: Peripheral blood sampling occurred at initial diagnosis, before any treatment.

Disease lasting under 3 months, a NOSPECS grade of at least 4, and a Clinical Activity Score of at least 3 were features of the ophthalmopathy patients. Fresh peripheral blood, more than 8 ml of it, supplied the PBMCs. The germline CDR1 and CDR2 sequences are DFQATT and SNEGSKA (reference sequence). V was pared by 5 bases and J by 4 bases, with 5 bases of the junction left unmatched. CDR3 length: 13 residues. Study-level results: Expanded thyroid clonotypes (above 0.001) were mostly also found in blood.

Only a few counts were recorded for this clonotype. Its cognate antigen is unknown. TCR beta CDR3 regions were amplified from RNA transcripts. An initial round of RT-PCR targeting the TCR CDR3 relied on the HTBI primer set. One entry per CDR3 protein, called by TCRdb with MiXCR from the multiplex PCR reads. The sample holds 640,000 or so distinct CDR3 sequences; approximately 14% are singletons and the top ten take roughly 7%. The V and J genes are TRBV20-1 and TRBJ2-5; 9 bases align to TRBD2. The TCR comes from a woman in her late teens or twenties with Graves' ophthalmopathy. Sequencing input: blood. CDR3 in amino acids: CSARSLAGETQYF. CDR3 bases: TGCAGTGCTCGCTCACTAGCGGGAGAGACCCAGTACTTC.